The 23 T cell receptor beta chains in this list originate from one sample, sequenced in a study of T cell responses to AZD1222 COVID-19 vaccine. Generated by immunoSEQ multiplex PCR, the TCRdb table keeps only in-frame clones and is missing some. Here the sample spans about 140,000 clones, about nine tenths being singletons. The source was peripheral blood, collected on day 0 of AZD1222 vaccination. These receptors came from an adult in good health.

The CDR3 loop is CASSDERAGLDGYTF. The DNA for the CDR3 is TGTGCCAGCAGTGACGAAAGGGCTGGACTGGACGGCTACACCTTC. The chain has TRBV6-1 and TRBJ1-2; no reliable D call. Germline values: CDR1 MNHNS, CDR2 SASEGT. V lost 3 bases, J lost 8 bases, and 19 bases lay in between. The CDR3 has 15 amino acids.

This sequence joins TRBV5-6 and TRBJ2-5; D perhaps matches TRBD1 (6 bases). Trimming removed 3 bases from V and 3 bases from J, with 9 bases in between. CDR3 length: 13 residues. The germline gives CDR1 SGHDT, CDR2 YYEEEE. The CDR3 region is CASSSRDKETQYF. The CDR3 DNA follows: TGTGCCAGCAGCTCCCGGGACAAAGAGACCCAGTACTTC.

This chain connects TRBV30 to TRBJ1-1; D is possibly TRBD1 (5 bases). Trimming took 2 bases from V and 6 from J, leaving 19 bases between them. The CDR3 has 15 residues. Germline CDR1 is GTSNPN and CDR2 is SVGIG (reference sequence). This CDR3 reads CAWSPPPKGKSEAFF. In DNA, the CDR3 is TGTGCCTGGAGTCCACCCCCTAAGGGGAAATCTGAAGCTTTCTTT.

The chain carries TRBV6-5 and TRBJ1-3, with D perhaps matching TRBD1 (5 bases). The V end was cut by 0 bases, the J end by 6 bases, with 12 bases between. This CDR3 is 15 amino acids long. Germline V gene lookup returns CDR1 MNHEY and CDR2 SVGAGI. The CDR3 region is CASSYSGEMANTIYF. The CDR3 nucleotides are TGTGCCAGCAGTTACTCGGGGGAGATGGCAAACACCATATATTTT.

The chain combines TRBV6-5 with TRBJ2-3, with TRBD2 matching 10 bases. The V gene end was trimmed by 5 bases and the J gene end by 6 bases; junction bases not matched to a gene: 5. Germline loops: CDR1 MNHEY, CDR2 SVGAGI. CDR3 size: 14 residues. CDR3 amino acids: CASSKLAGRDTQYF. The CDR3 nucleotides read TGTGCCAGCAGTAAACTAGCGGGGCGGGATACGCAGTATTTT.

The chain joins TRBV4-1 to TRBJ2-3; 9 bases are a match to TRBD2. The germline gives CDR1 MGHRA, CDR2 YSYEKL. The CDR3 runs to 16 residues. Trimming removed 5 bases from V and 5 bases from J; junction bases left unmatched: 11. The CDR3 reads CASSTPSGEPVDTQYF. The CDR3 DNA reads as TGCGCCAGCAGCACTCCTAGCGGGGAGCCAGTAGATACGCAGTATTTT.

The gene calls are TRBV5-4 and TRBJ2-2; 9 nucleotides line up with TRBD2. With 4 bases clipped from V and 6 bases from J, the junction kept 10 bases outside the gene matches. Per the germline V gene, CDR1 is SGHNT and CDR2 is YYREEE (reference sequence). The CDR3 has 16 residues. CDR3 nucleotides: TGTGCCAGCAGCCCCGGAGGGCGGGGGGGCTCCGGGGAGCTGTTTTTT. Translation gives CASSPGGRGGSGELFF. The complete variable domain, with remaining parts taken from reference TRBV5-4 and TRBJ2-2, reads ETGVTQSPTHLIKTRGQQVTLRCSSQSGHNTVSWYQQALGQGPQFIFQYYREEENGRGNFPPRFSGLQFPNYSSELNVNALELDDSALYLCASSPGGRGGSGELFFGEGSRLTVL.

This rearrangement joins TRBV20-1 to TRBJ2-5; D assignment may be TRBD1 or TRBD2 (5 bases each). The CDR3 is made up of 15 amino acids. Germline values: CDR1 DFQATT, CDR2 SNEGSKA (reference sequence). The ends were cut back, 3 bases at V and 5 bases at J, with 19 bases in the middle. The CDR3 region has the DNA TGCAGTGCTAGTCGGCATTCCGGGACGGGGGAGACCCAGTACTTC. Translation: CSASRHSGTGETQYF.

V gene TRBV9 combines with J gene TRBJ2-2; TRBD1 aligns across 7 bases. V was pared by 4 bases and J by 4 bases, with 4 bases of the junction left unmatched. Germline values: CDR1 SGDLS, CDR2 YYNGEE. This CDR3 is built from 14 residues. For the CDR3, the DNA is TGTGCCAGCAGCCCCCAGGGGGTCACCGGGGAGCTGTTTTTT. It specifies CASSPQGVTGELFF.

For the CDR3, the DNA is TGTGCCAGCAACAGGGTTTCGAGTCACGAGCAGTACTTC. Protein: CASNRVSSHEQYF. The V gene is TRBV6-5, the J gene TRBJ2-7; D is possibly TRBD1 (6 bases). V was clipped by 7 bases and J by 5 bases, with 15 bases between them. The CDR3 has 13 amino acids. Germline V gene lookup returns CDR1 MNHEY and CDR2 SVGAGI.

V is TRBV4-2 and J is TRBJ2-1; TRBD2 aligns across 10 bases. CDR3 length: 17 amino acids. The V segment lost 3 bases and the J segment 0 bases; nucleotides outside the gene matches: 5. The germline V gene encodes CDR1 LGHNA and CDR2 YNFKEQ. CDR3 DNA sequence: TGTGCCAGCAGCCACGGGACTAGCGAAAGCTCCTACAATGAGCAGTTCTTC. Translated: CASSHGTSESSYNEQFF.

The CDR3 region has the DNA TGTGCCAGCAGCTTAGATTTCGCGGGAGGTGCGACCCAGTACTTC. Its protein product is CASSLDFAGGATQYF. This chain connects TRBV7-6 to TRBJ2-5; TRBD2 matches at 8 bases. Germline V gene data show CDR1 as SGHVS and CDR2 as FNYEAQ. The CDR3 sequence is 15 residues long. Trimming cost V 1 base and J 7 bases; bases outside gene matches: 8.

The chain has TRBV6-4 and TRBJ2-3, with 11 bases fitting TRBD1. J gave up 4 bases and V 4 bases, and 4 bases lay outside the gene matches. The CDR3 has 15 amino acids. Germline V gene data show CDR1 as MRHNA and CDR2 as SNTAGT. The CDR3 here is CASSAGQGASDTQYF. CDR3 DNA sequence: TGTGCCAGCAGTGCCGGACAGGGGGCGTCAGATACGCAGTATTTT.

The chain recombines TRBV5-6 with TRBJ2-2, with D possibly being TRBD1 (6 bases). The V end was cut by 0 bases, the J end by 3 bases, with 18 bases between. Germline V gene lookup returns CDR1 SGHDT and CDR2 YYEEEE. The CDR3 has 18 amino acids. CDR3 nucleotides: TGTGCCAGCAGCTTGGGCCCACAGGGCTTAGGTGACACCGGGGAGCTGTTTTTT. Translating it yields CASSLGPQGLGDTGELFF.

The chain recombines TRBV14 with TRBJ2-7; the D call may be TRBD1 or TRBD2 (6 bases each). Germline loops: CDR1 SGHDN, CDR2 FVKESK. This CDR3 is 14 amino acids long. The V end was cut by 0 bases, the J end by 5 bases, with 11 bases between. The CDR3 sequence is CASSQETGRHEQYF. The CDR3 DNA follows: TGTGCCAGCAGCCAAGAAACAGGGAGGCACGAGCAGTACTTC.

This chain joins TRBV25-1 and TRBJ1-2, with 7 positions matching TRBD1. Germline loops: CDR1 MGHDK, CDR2 SYGVNS. V lost 4 bases, J lost 5 bases, and 7 bases stayed unmatched. This CDR3 is built from 14 residues. The CDR3: CASSAMDRYYGYTF. Here the CDR3 DNA reads TGTGCCAGCAGTGCGATGGACAGGTATTATGGCTACACCTTC.

For this clone: The same CDR3 can be traced to other DNA sequences in this sample. The chain combines TRBV7-9 with TRBJ2-1; 7 bases line up with TRBD2. The germline V gene has CDR1 SEHNR and CDR2 FQNEAQ (reference sequence). V lost 0 bases to trimming and J lost 4 bases; unmatched junction nucleotides: 0. CDR3 length equals 14 residues. The CDR3, as DNA: TGTGCCAGCAGCTTAGCGGGAGGGTACAATGAGCAGTTCTTC. This sequence encodes CASSLAGGYNEQFF.

V is TRBV18 and J is TRBJ1-6; D perhaps matches TRBD1 (6 bases). V shed 4 bases and J shed 5 bases, with 9 bases lying between them. Germline loops: CDR1 KGHSH, CDR2 LQKENI. The CDR3 has 14 residues. CDR3 sequence reads: CASSRRQDNSPLHF. The CDR3 nucleotides read TGTGCCAGCTCACGGCGACAGGATAATTCACCCCTCCACTTT.

In its sample, this clone was seen a few times. V gene TRBV10-3 combines with J gene TRBJ1-1, with TRBD1 matching 7 bases. The trim removed 8 bases at V and 3 bases at J, leaving 3 bases unmatched. Germline lookup yields CDR1 ENHRY and CDR2 SYGVKD. The CDR3 consists of 12 residues. In DNA, the CDR3 is TGTGCCATCCGGCAGGGGGACACTGAAGCTTTCTTT. Amino acids: CAIRQGDTEAFF.

The CDR3 nucleotides are TGTGCCAGCAGCATAGGTGGGAATCAGCCCCAGCATTTT. Its translation: CASSIGGNQPQHF. V usage is TRBV7-2 and J usage is TRBJ1-5; D not certain. Per germline, CDR1 SGHTA and CDR2 FQGNSA. The CDR3 is 13 residues long. Between the trimmed V and J ends, which lost 5 bases and 4 bases, there was a span of 9 bases. The full variable domain, completed using reference TRBV7-2 and TRBJ1-5, is GAGVSQSPSNKVTEKGKDVELRCDPISGHTALYWYRQSLGQGLEFLIYFQGNSAPDKSGLPSDRFSAERTGGSVSTLTIQRTQQEDSAVYLCASSIGGNQPQHFGDGTRLSIL.

This clone was recorded once. The V call is TRBV21-1, the J call TRBJ1-2. TRBV21-1 represents a pseudogene. The CDR3 contains 13 residues. The CDR3 bases are TGTGCCAGCAGCAAAGCAGGAGACTATGGCTACACCTTC. Translating it yields CASSKAGDYGYTF.

The chain has TRBV18 and TRBJ1-1; the D gene is possibly TRBD1 (5 bases). Trimming stripped 3 bases from V and 0 bases from J, with 11 bases between. The germline CDR1 and CDR2 sequences are KGHSH and LQKENI. The CDR3 extends over 15 amino acids. CDR3 bases: TGTGCCAGCTCACCGGCAGGGTCCCTGAACACTGAAGCTTTCTTT. Translating it yields CASSPAGSLNTEAFF.

The V and J genes are TRBV11-2 and TRBJ2-7; 7 positions agree with TRBD2. Trimming at V came to 6 bases and at J to 4 bases, leaving 6 bases not matched to a gene. The V gene's germline CDR1 is SGHAT and CDR2 FQNNGV. This CDR3 has 13 amino acids. The CDR3 is CASSPLGGYEQYF. CDR3 in DNA: TGTGCCAGCAGTCCCCTCGGGGGGTACGAGCAGTACTTC.